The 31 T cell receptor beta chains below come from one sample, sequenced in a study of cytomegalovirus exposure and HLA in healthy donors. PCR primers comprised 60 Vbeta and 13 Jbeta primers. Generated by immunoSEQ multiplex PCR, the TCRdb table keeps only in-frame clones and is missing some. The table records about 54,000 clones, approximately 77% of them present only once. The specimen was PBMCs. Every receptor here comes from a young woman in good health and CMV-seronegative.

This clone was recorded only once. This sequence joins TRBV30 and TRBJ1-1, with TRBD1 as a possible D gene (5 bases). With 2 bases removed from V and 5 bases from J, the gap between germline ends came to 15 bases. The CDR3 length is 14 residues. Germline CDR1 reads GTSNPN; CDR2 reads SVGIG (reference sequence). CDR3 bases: TGTGCCTGGAGTCCCTTGGACAAGAGGACTGAAGCTTTCTTT. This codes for CAWSPLDKRTEAFF. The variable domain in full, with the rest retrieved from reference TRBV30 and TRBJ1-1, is SQTIHQWPATLVQPVGSPLSLECTVEGTSNPNLYWYRQAAGRGLQLLFYSVGIGQISSEVPQNLSASRPQDRQFILSSKKLLLSDSGFYLCAWSPLDKRTEAFFGQGTRLTVV.

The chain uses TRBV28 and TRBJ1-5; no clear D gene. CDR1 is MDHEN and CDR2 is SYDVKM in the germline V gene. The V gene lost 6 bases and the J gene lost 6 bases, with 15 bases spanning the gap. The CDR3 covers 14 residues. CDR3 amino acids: CASRPSVTSQPQHF. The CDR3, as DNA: TGTGCCAGCAGGCCATCCGTCACTAGTCAGCCCCAGCATTTT.

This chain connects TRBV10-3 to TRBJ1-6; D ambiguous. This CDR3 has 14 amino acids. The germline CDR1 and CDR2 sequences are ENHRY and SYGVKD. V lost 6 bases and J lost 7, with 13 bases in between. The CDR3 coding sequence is TGTGCCATCAGAGCCCGAAGCGAGAATTCACCCCTCCACTTT. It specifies CAIRARSENSPLHF.

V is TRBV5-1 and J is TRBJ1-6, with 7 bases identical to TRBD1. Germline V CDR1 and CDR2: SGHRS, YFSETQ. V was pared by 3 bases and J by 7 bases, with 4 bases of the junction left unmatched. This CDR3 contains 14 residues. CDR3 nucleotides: TGCGCCAGCAGCTCCGGGACAGCCAATTCACCCCTCCACTTT. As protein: CASSSGTANSPLHF.

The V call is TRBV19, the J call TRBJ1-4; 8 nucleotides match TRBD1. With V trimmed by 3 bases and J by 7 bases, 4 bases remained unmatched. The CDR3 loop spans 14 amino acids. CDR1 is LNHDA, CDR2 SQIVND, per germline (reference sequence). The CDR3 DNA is TGTGCCAGTAGTATTCGGACAGGGTTTGAAAAACTGTTTTTT. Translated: CASSIRTGFEKLFF.

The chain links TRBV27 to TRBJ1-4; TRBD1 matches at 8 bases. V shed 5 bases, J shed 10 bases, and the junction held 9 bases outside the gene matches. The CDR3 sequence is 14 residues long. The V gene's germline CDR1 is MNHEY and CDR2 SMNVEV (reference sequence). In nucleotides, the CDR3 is TGTGCCAGCAGTACAGACAGGGGCTCGGGAAAACTGTTTTTT. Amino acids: CASSTDRGSGKLFF. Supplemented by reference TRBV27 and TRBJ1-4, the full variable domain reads EAQVTQNPRYLITVTGKKLTVTCSQNMNHEYMSWYRQDPGLGLRQIYYSMNVEVTDKGDVPEGYKVSRKEKRNFPLILESPSPNQTSLYFCASSTDRGSGKLFFGSGTQLSVL.

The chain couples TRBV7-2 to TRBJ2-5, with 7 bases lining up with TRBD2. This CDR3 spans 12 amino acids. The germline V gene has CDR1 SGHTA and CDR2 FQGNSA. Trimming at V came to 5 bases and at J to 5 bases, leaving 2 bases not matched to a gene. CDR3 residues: CASSQAGETQYF. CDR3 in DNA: TGTGCCAGCAGCCAAGCGGGGGAGACCCAGTACTTC.

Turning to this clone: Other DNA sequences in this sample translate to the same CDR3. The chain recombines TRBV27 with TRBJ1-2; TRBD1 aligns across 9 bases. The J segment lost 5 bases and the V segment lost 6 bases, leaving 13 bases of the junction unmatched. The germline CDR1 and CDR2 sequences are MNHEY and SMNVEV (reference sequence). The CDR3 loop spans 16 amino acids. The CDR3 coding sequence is TGTGCCAGCAGCCCCGTTGCGTCGACAGGGGGTTATGGCTACACCTTC. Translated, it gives CASSPVASTGGYGYTF.

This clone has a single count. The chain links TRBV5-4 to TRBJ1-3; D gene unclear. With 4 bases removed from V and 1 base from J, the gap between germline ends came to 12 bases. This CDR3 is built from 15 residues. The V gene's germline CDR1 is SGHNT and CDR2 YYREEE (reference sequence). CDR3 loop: CASSPGGVSGNTIYF. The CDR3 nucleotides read TGTGCCAGCAGCCCCGGCGGGGTTTCTGGAAACACCATATATTTT.

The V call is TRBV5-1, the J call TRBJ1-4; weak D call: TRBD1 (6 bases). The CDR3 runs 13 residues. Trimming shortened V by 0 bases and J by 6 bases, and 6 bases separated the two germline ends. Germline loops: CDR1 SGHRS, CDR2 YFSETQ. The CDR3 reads CASSLAGDEKLFF. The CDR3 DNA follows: TGCGCCAGCAGCTTGGCAGGGGATGAAAAACTGTTTTTT.

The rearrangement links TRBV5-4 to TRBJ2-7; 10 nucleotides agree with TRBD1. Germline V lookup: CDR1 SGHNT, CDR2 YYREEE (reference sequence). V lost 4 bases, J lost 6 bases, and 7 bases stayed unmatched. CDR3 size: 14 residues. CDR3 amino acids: CASSPGTGEGEQYF. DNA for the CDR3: TGTGCCAGCAGCCCCGGGACAGGGGAGGGCGAGCAGTACTTC.

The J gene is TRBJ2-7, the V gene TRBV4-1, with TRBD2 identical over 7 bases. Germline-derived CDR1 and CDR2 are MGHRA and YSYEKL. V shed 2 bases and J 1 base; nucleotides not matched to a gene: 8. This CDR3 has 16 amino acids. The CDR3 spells CASSQLSRGSSYEQYF. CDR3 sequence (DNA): TGCGCCAGCAGCCAACTGTCTCGCGGGAGTTCCTACGAGCAGTACTTC.

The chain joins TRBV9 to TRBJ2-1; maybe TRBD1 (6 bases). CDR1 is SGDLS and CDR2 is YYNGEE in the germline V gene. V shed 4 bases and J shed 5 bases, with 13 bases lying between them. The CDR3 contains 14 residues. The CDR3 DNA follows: TGTGCCAGCAGCCCCGGTACAGGGAACAATGAGCAGTTCTTC. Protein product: CASSPGTGNNEQFF.

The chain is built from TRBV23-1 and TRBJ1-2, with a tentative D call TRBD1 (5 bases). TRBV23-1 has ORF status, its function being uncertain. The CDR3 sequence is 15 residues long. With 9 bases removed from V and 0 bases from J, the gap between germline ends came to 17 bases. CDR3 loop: CASHERQTPNYGYTF. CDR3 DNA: TGCGCCAGTCATGAACGACAGACTCCTAACTATGGCTACACCTTC.

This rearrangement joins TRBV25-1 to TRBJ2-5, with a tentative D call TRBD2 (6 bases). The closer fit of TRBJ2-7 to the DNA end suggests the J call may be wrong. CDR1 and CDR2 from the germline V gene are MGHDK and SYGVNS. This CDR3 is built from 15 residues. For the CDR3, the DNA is TGTGCCAGCAGTGTCCGGGAGCCAGGAGTCTACGAGCAGTACTTC. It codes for CASSVREPGVYEQYF.

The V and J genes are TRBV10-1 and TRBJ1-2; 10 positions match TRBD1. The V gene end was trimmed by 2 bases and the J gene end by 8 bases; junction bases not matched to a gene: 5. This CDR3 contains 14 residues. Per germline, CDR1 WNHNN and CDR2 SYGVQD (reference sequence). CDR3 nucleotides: TGCGCCAGCAGTGAGAGGGCGACAGGGGGCGGCTACACCTTC. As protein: CASSERATGGGYTF.

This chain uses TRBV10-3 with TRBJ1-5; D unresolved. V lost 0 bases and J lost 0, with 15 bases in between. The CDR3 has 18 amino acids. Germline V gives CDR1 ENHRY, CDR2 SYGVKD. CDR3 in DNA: TGTGCCATCAGTGAGTCGATAGTTGGAGTTTATAGCAATCAGCCCCAGCATTTT. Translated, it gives CAISESIVGVYSNQPQHF.

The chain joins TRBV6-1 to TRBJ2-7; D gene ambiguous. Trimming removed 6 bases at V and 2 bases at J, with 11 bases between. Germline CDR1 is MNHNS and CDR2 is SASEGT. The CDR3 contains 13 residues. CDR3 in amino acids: CASRGKTAYEQYF. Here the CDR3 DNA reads TGTGCCAGCAGGGGCAAAACCGCCTACGAGCAGTACTTC.

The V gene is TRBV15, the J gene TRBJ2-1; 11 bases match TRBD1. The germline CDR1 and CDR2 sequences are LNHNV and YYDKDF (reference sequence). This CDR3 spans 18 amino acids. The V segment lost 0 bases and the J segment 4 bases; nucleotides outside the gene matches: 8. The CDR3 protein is CATSRDIGTGGFYNEQFF. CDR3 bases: TGTGCCACCAGCAGAGATATAGGGACAGGGGGTTTTTACAATGAGCAGTTCTTC.

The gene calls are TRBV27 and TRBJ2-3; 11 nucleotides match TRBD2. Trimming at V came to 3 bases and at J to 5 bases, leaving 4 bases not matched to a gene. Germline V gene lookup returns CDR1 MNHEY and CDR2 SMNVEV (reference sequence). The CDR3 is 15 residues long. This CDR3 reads CASSFGTSGRDTQYF. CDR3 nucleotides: TGTGCCAGCAGTTTTGGGACTAGCGGAAGAGATACGCAGTATTTT.

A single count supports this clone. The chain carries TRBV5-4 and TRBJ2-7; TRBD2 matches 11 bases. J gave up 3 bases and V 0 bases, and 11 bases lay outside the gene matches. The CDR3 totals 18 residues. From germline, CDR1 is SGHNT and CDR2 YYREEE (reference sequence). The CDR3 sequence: CASSLGLTSGEIYYEQYF. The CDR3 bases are TGTGCCAGCAGCTTGGGCCTGACTAGCGGGGAGATCTACTACGAGCAGTACTTC.

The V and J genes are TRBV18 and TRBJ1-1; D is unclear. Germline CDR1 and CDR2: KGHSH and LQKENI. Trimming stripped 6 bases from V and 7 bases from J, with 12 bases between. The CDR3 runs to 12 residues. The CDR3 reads CASSPGPGEAFF. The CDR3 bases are TGTGCCAGCTCCCCTGGGCCCGGTGAAGCTTTCTTT.

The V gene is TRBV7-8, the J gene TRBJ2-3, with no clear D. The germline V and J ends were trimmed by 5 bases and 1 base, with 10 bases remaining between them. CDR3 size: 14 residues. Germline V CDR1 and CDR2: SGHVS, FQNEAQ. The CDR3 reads CASSTHSRTDTQYF. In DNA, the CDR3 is TGTGCCAGCAGCACCCACAGCCGCACAGATACGCAGTATTTT.

CDR3 in amino acids: CASRMGPSGADTQYF. The CDR3 DNA is TGCGCCAGCAGAATGGGACCGTCGGGAGCAGATACGCAGTATTTT. The rearrangement links TRBV5-1 to TRBJ2-3; possible D gene TRBD2, 6 bases. CDR1 is SGHRS and CDR2 is YFSETQ in the germline V gene. V was clipped by 5 bases and J by 4 bases, with 17 bases between them. The CDR3 covers 15 residues.

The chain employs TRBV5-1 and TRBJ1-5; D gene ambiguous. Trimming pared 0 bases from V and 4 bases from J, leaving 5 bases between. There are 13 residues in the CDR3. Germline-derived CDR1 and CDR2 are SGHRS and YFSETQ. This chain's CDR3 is CASSLGQNQPQHF. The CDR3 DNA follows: TGCGCCAGCAGCTTGGGCCAGAATCAGCCCCAGCATTTT.

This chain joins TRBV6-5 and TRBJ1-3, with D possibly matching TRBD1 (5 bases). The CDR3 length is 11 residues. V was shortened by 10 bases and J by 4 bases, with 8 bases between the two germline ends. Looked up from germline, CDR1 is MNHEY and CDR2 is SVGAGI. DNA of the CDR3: TGTGCCACACGGACAGGAAACACCATATATTTT. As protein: CATRTGNTIYF.

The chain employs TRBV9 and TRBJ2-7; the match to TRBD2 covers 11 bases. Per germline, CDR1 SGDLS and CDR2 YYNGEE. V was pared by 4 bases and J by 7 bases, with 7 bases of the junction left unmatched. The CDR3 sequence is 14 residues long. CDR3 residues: CASSPTSGRGEQYF. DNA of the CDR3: TGTGCCAGCAGCCCAACTAGCGGGAGAGGGGAGCAGTACTTC.

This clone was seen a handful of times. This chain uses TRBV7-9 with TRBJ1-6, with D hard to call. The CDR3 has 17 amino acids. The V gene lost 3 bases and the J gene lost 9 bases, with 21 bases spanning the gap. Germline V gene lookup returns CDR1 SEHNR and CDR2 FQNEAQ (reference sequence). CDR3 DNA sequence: TGTGCCAGCAGCTTTTTGTCTGCCGGGAAAAGTGGTTCACCCCTCCACTTT. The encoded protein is CASSFLSAGKSGSPLHF.

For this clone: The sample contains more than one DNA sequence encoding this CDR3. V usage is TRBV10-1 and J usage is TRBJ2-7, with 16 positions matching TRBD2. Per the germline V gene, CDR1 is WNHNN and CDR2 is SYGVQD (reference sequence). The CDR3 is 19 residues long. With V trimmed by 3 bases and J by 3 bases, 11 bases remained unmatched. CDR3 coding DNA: TGCGCCAGCAGTGAATCCCCCGGGACTAGCGGGAGGGAAAGCTACGAGCAGTACTTC. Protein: CASSESPGTSGRESYEQYF.

The CDR3 sequence: CAGWTAYNEQFF. CDR3 nucleotides: TGTGCCGGATGGACAGCCTACAATGAGCAGTTCTTC. This chain joins TRBV6-1 and TRBJ2-1, with D possibly being TRBD1 (6 bases). Germline V gives CDR1 MNHNS, CDR2 SASEGT. Trimming shortened V by 11 bases and J by 2 bases, and 10 bases separated the two germline ends. The CDR3 sequence is 12 residues long.

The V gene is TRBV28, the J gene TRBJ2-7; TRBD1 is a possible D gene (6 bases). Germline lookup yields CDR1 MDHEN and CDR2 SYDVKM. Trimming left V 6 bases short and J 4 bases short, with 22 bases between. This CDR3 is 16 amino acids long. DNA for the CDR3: TGTGCCAGCAGACTAAACAGGGAGCTCACAGCTTACGAGCAGTACTTC. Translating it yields CASRLNRELTAYEQYF.